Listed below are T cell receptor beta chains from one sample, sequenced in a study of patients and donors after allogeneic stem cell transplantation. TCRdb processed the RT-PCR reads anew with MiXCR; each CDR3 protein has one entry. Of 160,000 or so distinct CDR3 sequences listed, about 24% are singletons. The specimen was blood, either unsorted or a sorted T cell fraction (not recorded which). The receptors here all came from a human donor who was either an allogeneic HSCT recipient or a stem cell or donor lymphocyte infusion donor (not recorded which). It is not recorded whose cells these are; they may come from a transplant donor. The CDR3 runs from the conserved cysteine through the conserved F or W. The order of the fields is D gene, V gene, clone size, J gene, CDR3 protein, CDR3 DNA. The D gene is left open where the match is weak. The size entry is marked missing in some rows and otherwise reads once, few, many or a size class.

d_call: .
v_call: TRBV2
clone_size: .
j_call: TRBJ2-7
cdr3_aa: CASSTLYEQYF
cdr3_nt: TGTGCCAGCAGTACCCTCTACGAGCAGTACTTC

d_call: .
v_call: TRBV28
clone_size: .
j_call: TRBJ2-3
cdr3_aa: CASSFVRDTQYF
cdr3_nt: TGTGCCAGCAGTTTTGTCAGGGATACGCAGTATTTT

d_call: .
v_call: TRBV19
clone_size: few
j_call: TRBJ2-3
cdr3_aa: CASTITRGSPFPDTQYF
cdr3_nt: TGTGCCAGTACCATAACCCGTGGATCCCCCTTTCCAGATACGCAGTATTTT

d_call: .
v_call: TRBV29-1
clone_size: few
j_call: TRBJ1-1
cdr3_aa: CSAHPDSSSEAFF
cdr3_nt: TGCAGCGCCCACCCGGACAGTTCATCTGAAGCTTTCTTT

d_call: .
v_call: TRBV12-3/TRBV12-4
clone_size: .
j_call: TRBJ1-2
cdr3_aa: CASSTPRNRDDGYTF
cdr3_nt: TGTGCCAGCAGCACCCCCCGGAACAGGGATGATGGCTACACCTTC

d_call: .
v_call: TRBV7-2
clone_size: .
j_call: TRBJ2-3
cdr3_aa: CASSLMAGYTDTQYF
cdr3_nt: TGTGCCAGCAGCTTAATGGCGGGATACACAGATACGCAGTATTTT

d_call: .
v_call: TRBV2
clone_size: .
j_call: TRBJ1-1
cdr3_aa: CASRNVGEAFF
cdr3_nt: TGTGCCAGCAGGAATGTAGGTGAAGCTTTCTTT

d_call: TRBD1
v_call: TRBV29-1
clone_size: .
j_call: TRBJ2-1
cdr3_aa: CSARGQGSVSSYNEQFF
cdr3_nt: TGCAGCGCCAGAGGACAGGGGTCCGTCAGCTCCTACAATGAGCAGTTCTTC

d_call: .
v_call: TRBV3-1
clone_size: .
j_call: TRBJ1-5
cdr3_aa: CASSHGGNQPQHF
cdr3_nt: TGTGCCAGCAGCCACGGGGGCAATCAGCCCCAGCATTTT

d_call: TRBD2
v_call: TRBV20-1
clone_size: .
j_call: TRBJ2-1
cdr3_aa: CSARSIETSGGAFEQFF
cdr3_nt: TGCAGTGCTAGATCCATCGAGACTAGCGGGGGGGCCTTTGAGCAGTTCTTC

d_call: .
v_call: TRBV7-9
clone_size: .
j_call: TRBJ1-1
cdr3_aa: CASSLQGWNTEAFF
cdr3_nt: TGTGCCAGCAGCTTACAGGGGTGGAACACTGAAGCTTTCTTT

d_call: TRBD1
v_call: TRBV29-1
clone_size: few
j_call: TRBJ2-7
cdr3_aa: CSVDIGQGSYEQYF
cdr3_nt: TGCAGCGTTGATATCGGACAGGGATCCTACGAGCAGTACTTC

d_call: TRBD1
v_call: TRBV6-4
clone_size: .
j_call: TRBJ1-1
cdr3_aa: CASSASGGTEAFF
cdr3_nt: TGTGCCAGCAGTGCGTCAGGGGGCACTGAAGCTTTCTTT

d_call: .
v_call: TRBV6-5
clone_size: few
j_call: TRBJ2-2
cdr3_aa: CASRKQYTGELFF
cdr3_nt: TGTGCCAGCAGGAAACAGTACACCGGGGAGCTGTTTTTT

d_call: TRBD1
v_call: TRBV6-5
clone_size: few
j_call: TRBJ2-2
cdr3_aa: CASSGTVYTGELFF
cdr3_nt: TGTGCCAGCAGCGGGACAGTGTACACCGGGGAGCTGTTTTTT

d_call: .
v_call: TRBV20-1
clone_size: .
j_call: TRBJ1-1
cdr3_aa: CSARDPGLNTEAFF
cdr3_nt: TGCAGTGCTAGAGATCCAGGGTTGAACACTGAAGCTTTCTTT

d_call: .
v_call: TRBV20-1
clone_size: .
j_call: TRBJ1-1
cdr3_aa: CSATQVLNTEAFF
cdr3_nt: TGCAGTGCCACCCAAGTACTGAACACTGAAGCTTTCTTT

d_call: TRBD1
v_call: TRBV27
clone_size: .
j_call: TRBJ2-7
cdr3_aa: CASSLLGQIYEQYF
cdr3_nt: TGTGCCAGCAGTTTATTGGGACAGATCTACGAGCAGTACTTC

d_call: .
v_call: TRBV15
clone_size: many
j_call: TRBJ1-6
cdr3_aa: CATSRDMGFDSPLHF
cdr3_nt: TGTGCCACCAGCAGAGATATGGGGTTTGATTCACCCCTCCACTTT

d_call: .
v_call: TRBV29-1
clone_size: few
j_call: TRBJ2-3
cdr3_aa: CSVEGADGLMDTQYF
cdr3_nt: TGCAGCGTTGAAGGGGCGGACGGGTTGATGGATACGCAGTATTTT

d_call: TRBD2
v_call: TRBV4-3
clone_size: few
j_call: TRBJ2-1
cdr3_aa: CASSQGRGLAGGNEQFF
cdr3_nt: TGCGCCAGCAGCCAAGGTCGAGGACTAGCGGGAGGTAATGAGCAGTTCTTC

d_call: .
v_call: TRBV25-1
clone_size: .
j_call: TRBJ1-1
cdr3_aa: CASSAFRGNTEAFF
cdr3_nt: TGTGCCAGCAGTGCATTCAGGGGGAACACTGAAGCTTTCTTT